The 16 T cell receptor beta chains below come from one sample, sequenced in a study of response to subunit inactivated influenza vaccine. Via MiXCR, TCRdb re-called the RT-PCR reads, giving one row per CDR3 protein. The table shows approximately 700,000 distinct CDR3 sequences, with about 15% occurring only once. The sequences come from PBMCs from blood, collected 14 to 15 days before vaccination. These receptors originate from a man aged 50 to 60 who received an inactivated influenza vaccine.

The V gene is TRBV7-9, the J gene TRBJ1-4; TRBD1 matches at 8 bases. Germline CDR1 is SEHNR and CDR2 is FQNEAQ (reference sequence). V lost 5 bases and J lost 7; bases outside the gene matches: 3. This CDR3 comprises 13 residues. The CDR3 region has the DNA TGTGCCAGCAGCGTCGACAGGGGTGAAAAACTGTTTTTT. Translation: CASSVDRGEKLFF.

The CDR3 DNA is TGTGCCAGCAGACCGGGACTAGCGGGGGGGGTAAACACCGGGGAGCTGTTTTTT. Translated: CASRPGLAGGVNTGELFF. V is TRBV3-1 and J is TRBJ2-2; 16 nucleotides agree with TRBD2. After removal of 6 bases from V and 2 bases from J, the junction contained 6 bases not matched to a gene. Germline lookup yields CDR1 LGHDT and CDR2 YNNKEL (reference sequence). The CDR3 extends over 18 amino acids.

In this sample, this clonotype turned up a few times. CDR3 sequence: CATSDLMANQPQHF. The CDR3 DNA sequence: TGTGCCACCAGTGATTTGATGGCGAATCAGCCCCAGCATTTT. The chain carries TRBV24-1 and TRBJ1-5; D remains unclear. The CDR3 is made up of 14 amino acids. Germline V gives CDR1 KGHDR, CDR2 SFDVKD. Trimming removed 0 bases at V and 4 bases at J, with 6 bases between.

The chain links TRBV9 to TRBJ1-1; 10 bases align to TRBD1. The V and J ends lost 1 base and 2 bases, in that order; junction bases with no gene match: 8. The germline CDR1 and CDR2 sequences are SGDLS and YYNGEE. CDR3 length: 17 residues. The CDR3 nucleotides are TGTGCCAGCAGCGTAACCGCCGGGACAGGGGTAAACACTGAAGCTTTCTTT. Translated: CASSVTAGTGVNTEAFF.

The chain combines TRBV2 with TRBJ2-3; 10 positions agree with TRBD2. V dropped 5 bases and J dropped 7; count of bases not matched to a gene: 12. Germline loops: CDR1 SNHLY, CDR2 FYNNEI. The CDR3 length is 16 residues. The CDR3 nucleotides are TGTGCCAGCAGTAAACTAGCGGGGAGGGCATTGCATACGCAGTATTTT. As protein: CASSKLAGRALHTQYF.

This clonotype has more than one count but fewer than ten. The gene calls are TRBV7-8 and TRBJ1-5, with 9 bases lining up with TRBD1. V trimming: 5 bases; J trimming: 2 bases; junction bases outside the gene matches: 4. The germline gives CDR1 SGHVS, CDR2 FQNEAQ. CDR3 size: 15 residues. The CDR3: CASSVRQGGNQPQHF. The DNA of the CDR3 is TGTGCCAGCAGCGTCCGACAGGGGGGCAATCAGCCCCAGCATTTT.

This clonotype was seen only a few times. The chain carries TRBV12-3 or TRBV12-4 and TRBJ2-1, with TRBD2 matching over 16 bases. This CDR3 is built from 23 residues. J lost 1 base, V lost 1 base, and 16 bases had no gene match. The CDR3 loop is CASSLGGLAGGPFLEGSYNEQFF. DNA of the CDR3: TGTGCCAGCAGTTTAGGGGGACTAGCGGGAGGGCCGTTTTTAGAAGGGTCCTACAATGAGCAGTTCTTC.

This clonotype was detected only a few times. The chain links TRBV6-2 or TRBV6-3 to TRBJ2-1; D possibly matches TRBD1 or TRBD2 (6 bases each). CDR1 is MNHEY and CDR2 is SVGEGT in the germline V gene. The CDR3 spans 12 residues. V dropped 7 bases and J dropped 5 bases, with 9 bases sitting between them. The CDR3 bases are TGTGCCAGCACGGGGGACAACAATGAGCAGTTCTTC. It is translated as CASTGDNNEQFF.

This clonotype occurred a few times. The chain uses TRBV20-1 and TRBJ2-5; D uncertain. The germline gives CDR1 DFQATT, CDR2 SNEGSKA (reference sequence). The CDR3 totals 14 residues. V lost 2 bases and J lost 1, with 11 bases in between. The CDR3 sequence: CSARSPASQETQYF. In DNA form, the CDR3 reads TGCAGTGCTAGATCCCCAGCCAGCCAAGAGACCCAGTACTTC.

In this sample, this clonotype turned up a few times. CDR3: CASSLSSGPAKNIQYF. The CDR3 region has the DNA TGTGCCAGCAGTTTATCTTCAGGGCCAGCCAAAAACATTCAGTACTTC. This chain links TRBV28 with TRBJ2-4; D might be TRBD1 (5 bases). The germline gives CDR1 MDHEN, CDR2 SYDVKM. Trimming stripped 1 base from V and 0 bases from J, with 10 bases between. The CDR3 totals 16 residues.

The V call is TRBV18, the J call TRBJ2-2; possibly TRBD2 for D (6 bases). Between the trimmed V and J ends, which lost 2 bases and 1 base, there was a span of 11 bases. This CDR3 has 16 amino acids. Looked up from germline, CDR1 is KGHSH and CDR2 is LQKENI. CDR3 sequence reads: CASSPYGGMNTGELFF. The CDR3 DNA reads TGTGCCAGCTCACCATACGGGGGAATGAACACCGGGGAGCTGTTTTTT. Combining the CDR3 with reference TRBV18 and TRBJ2-2 gives the whole variable domain NAGVMQNPRHLVRRRGQEARLRCSPMKGHSHVYWYRQLPEEGLKFMVYLQKENIIDESGMPKERFSAEFPKEGPSILRIQQVVRGDSAAYFCASSPYGGMNTGELFFGEGSRLTVL.

The chain carries TRBV29-1 and TRBJ1-2; a weak D match, TRBD1 (5 bases). Trimming stripped 4 bases from V and 2 bases from J, with 14 bases between. There are 14 residues in the CDR3. In germline, CDR1 is SQVTM, CDR2 ANQGSEA. CDR3 in amino acids: CSVGKGNRNYGYTF. The CDR3 DNA sequence: TGCAGCGTTGGGAAGGGGAACAGAAACTATGGCTACACCTTC.

This clonotype appeared a few times. CDR3 DNA: TGTGCCAGCAGTAGGGACCTGGGGGGCCGCTACAATGAGCAGTTCTTC. Protein product: CASSRDLGGRYNEQFF. The J gene is TRBJ2-1, the V gene TRBV7-2; D is possibly TRBD1 or TRBD2 (6 bases each). Trimming pared 6 bases from V and 3 bases from J, leaving 18 bases between. CDR1 and CDR2 (germline): SGHTA, FQGNSA. This CDR3 contains 16 residues.

CDR3 nucleotides: TGTGCCACCTCCCCGGACAGGGGGCATTCACCCCTCCACTTT. This sequence encodes CATSPDRGHSPLHF. V and J are TRBV10-3 and TRBJ1-6, with 11 positions matching TRBD1. This CDR3 contains 14 residues. Germline CDR1 ENHRY, CDR2 SYGVKD. With 10 bases clipped from V and 8 bases from J, the junction kept 7 bases outside the gene matches.

This clonotype was observed many times. At one end, the junction sequence differs from germline, possibly due to a read error. This chain joins TRBV20-1 and TRBJ2-1; TRBD2 matches 8 bases. The germline V gene has CDR1 DFQATT and CDR2 SNEGSKA (reference sequence). This CDR3 region has 12 residues. The CDR3 loop is CSARDGLALSVF. The DNA for the CDR3 is TGCAGTGCTAGAGATGGACTAGCACTGTCGGTCTTC.

V is TRBV12-3 or TRBV12-4 and J is TRBJ2-5; D is ambiguous. The CDR3 is 13 amino acids. The germline V and J ends were trimmed by 3 bases and 5 bases, with 10 bases remaining between them. CDR3 sequence (DNA): TGTGCCAGCAGTTTTATGGCGCGGGAGACCCAGTACTTC. Translating gives CASSFMARETQYF.